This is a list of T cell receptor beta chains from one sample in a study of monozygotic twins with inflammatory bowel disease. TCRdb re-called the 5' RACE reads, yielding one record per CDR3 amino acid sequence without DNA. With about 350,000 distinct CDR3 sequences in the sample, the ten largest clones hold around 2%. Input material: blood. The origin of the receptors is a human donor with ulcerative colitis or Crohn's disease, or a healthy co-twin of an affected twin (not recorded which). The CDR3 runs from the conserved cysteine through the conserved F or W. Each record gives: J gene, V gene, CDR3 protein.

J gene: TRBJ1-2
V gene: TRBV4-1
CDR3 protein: CASSQVGGYTF

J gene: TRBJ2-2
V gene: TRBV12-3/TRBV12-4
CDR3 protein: CASSLRDSFTGELFF

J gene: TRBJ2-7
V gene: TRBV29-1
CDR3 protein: CSARRDRGITYEQYF

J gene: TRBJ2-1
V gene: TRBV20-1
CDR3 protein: CSAREGNEQFF

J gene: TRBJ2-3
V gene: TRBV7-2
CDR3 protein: CASGGGVQLTDTQYF

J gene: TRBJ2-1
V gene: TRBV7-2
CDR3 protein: CASSFRRGGDNEQFF

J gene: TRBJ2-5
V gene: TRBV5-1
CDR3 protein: CASSGRQGLWETQYF

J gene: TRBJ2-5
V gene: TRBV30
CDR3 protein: CAWSVGGETQYF

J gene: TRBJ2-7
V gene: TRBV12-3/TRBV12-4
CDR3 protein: CASRGDGGSYEQYF

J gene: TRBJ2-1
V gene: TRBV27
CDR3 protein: CASGRAGENNEQFF

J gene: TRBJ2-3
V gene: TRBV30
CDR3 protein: CAWSDGGGSNTQYF

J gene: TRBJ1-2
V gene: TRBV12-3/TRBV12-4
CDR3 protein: CASSREGESGYTF

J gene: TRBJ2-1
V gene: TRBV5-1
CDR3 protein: CASSLGAGSSYNEQFF

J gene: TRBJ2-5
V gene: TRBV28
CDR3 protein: CASSFTLGQAVLTQYF

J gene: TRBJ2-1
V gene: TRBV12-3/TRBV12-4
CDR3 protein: CASSSTSGTKYNEQFF

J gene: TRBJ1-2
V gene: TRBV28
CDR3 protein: CASSPTGTAWGGYTF

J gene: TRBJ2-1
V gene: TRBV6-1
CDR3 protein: CASRTGGAAHNEQFF